The entry that follows covers one T cell receptor beta chain sequence. The antigen is undetermined. This sample was included in a study of cytomegalovirus exposure and HLA in healthy donors. Study-level points and caveats: Follow-up analysis later connected one missense variant in DCLRE1C with trimming of TCR beta V- and J-genes. In a later analysis, common viral pathogens appeared linked to several of the most significant clusters. About 87% or about 30% of the time was how often most TCR beta V segments were productive, according to an earlier analysis. Sequencing artifact likely explains a cluster of highly shared sequence variants.

The germline V gene has CDR1 MDHEN and CDR2 SYDVKM. V was clipped by 6 bases and J by 4 bases; unmatched bases: 6. This CDR3 has 15 residues. PCR primers comprised 60 Vbeta and 13 Jbeta primers. Produced via immunoSEQ multiplex PCR; TCRdb's table is partial and in-frame only. The sample shows 90,000 or so clones, 82% of them seen only once. This clonotype was obtained from a man aged 25-45 years in good health and CMV-seropositive. The chain employs TRBV28 and TRBJ1-6; 7 bases agree with TRBD1. The sequenced material came from PBMCs. CDR3 sequence reads: CASRRTGEYNSPLHF. The DNA for the CDR3 is TGTGCCAGCAGGCGAACAGGGGAATATAATTCACCCCTCCACTTT.